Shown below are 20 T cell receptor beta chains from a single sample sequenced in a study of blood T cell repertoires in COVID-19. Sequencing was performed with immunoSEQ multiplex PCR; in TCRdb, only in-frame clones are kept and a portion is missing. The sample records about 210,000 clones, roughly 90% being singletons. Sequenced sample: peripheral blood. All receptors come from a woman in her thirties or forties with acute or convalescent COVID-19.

In DNA form, the CDR3 reads TGTGCCAGCACCGGGGACAAGCCACGTCTAGAGCAGTACGTC. It translates to CASTGDKPRLEQYV. This sequence joins TRBV21-1 and TRBJ2-7; the D call of TRBD1 is as the table states it, not checked on the DNA. TRBV21-1 is noted as a pseudogene. The CDR3 covers 14 residues.

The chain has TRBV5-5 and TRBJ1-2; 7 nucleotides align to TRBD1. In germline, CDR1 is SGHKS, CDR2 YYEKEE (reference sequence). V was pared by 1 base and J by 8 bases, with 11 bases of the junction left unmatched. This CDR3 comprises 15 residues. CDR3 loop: CASSLQAGGLYGYTF. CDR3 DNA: TGTGCCAGCAGCTTGCAGGCAGGGGGGCTCTACGGCTACACCTTC.

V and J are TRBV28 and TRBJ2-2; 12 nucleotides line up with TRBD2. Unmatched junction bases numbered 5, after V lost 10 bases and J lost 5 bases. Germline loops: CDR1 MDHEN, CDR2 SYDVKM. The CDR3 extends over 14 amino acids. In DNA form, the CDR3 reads TGTGCCACTCTAGCGGGGGGGCGGACCGGGGAGCTGTTTTTT. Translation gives CATLAGGRTGELFF.

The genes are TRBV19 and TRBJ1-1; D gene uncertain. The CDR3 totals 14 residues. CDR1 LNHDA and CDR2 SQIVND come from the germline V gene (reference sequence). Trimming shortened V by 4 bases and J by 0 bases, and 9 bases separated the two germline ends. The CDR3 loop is CASSSGHLNTEAFF. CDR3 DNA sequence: TGTGCCAGTAGTAGCGGGCACTTGAACACTGAAGCTTTCTTT.

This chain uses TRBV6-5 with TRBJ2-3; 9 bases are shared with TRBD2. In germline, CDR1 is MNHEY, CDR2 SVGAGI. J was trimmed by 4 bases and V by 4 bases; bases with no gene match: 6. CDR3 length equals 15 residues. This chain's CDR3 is CASSLLRGGADTQYF. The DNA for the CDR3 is TGTGCCAGCAGTTTGTTGCGGGGGGGGGCAGATACGCAGTATTTT.

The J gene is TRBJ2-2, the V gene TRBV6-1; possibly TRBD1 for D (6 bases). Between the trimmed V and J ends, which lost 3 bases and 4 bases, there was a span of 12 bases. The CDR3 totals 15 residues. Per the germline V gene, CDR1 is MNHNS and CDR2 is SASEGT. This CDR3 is CASSDDRRSTGELFF. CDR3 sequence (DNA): TGTGCCAGCAGTGATGACAGGAGATCCACCGGGGAGCTGTTTTTT.

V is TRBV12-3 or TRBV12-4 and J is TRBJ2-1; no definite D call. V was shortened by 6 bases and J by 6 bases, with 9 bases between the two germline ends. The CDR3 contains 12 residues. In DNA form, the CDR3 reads TGTGCCAGCAGCCCTCTCCCCAATGAGCAGTTCTTC. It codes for CASSPLPNEQFF.

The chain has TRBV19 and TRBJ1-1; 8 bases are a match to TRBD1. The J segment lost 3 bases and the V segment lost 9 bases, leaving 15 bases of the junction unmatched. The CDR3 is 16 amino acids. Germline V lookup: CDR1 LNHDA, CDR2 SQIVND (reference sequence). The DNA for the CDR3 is TGTGCCAGCGGACAAAGCGACAGGGGAGGGTACACTGAAGCTTTCTTT. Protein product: CASGQSDRGGYTEAFF.

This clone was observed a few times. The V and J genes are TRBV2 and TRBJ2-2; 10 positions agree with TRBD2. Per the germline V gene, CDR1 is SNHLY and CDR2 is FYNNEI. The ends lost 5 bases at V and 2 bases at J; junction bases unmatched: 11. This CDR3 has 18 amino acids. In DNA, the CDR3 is TGTGCCAGCAGTATGTACCTAGCGGGGGCCCTAAACACCGGGGAGCTGTTTTTT. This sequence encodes CASSMYLAGALNTGELFF.

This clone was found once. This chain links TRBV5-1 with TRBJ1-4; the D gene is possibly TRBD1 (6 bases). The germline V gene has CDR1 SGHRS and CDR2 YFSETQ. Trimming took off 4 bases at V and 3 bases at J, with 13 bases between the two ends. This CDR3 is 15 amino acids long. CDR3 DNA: TGCGCCAGCAGCACGCAAGGGGGTCCTAATGAAAAACTGTTTTTT. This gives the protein CASSTQGGPNEKLFF.

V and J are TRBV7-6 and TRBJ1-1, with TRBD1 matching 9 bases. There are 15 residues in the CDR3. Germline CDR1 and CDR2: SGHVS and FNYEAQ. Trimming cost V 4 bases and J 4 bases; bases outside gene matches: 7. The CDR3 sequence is CASSSPRDRVTEAFF. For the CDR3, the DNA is TGTGCCAGCAGCTCCCCCCGGGACAGGGTCACTGAAGCTTTCTTT.

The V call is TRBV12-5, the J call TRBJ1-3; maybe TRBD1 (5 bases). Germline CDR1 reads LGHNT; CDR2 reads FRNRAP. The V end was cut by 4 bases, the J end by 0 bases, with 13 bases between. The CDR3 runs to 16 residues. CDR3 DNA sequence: TGTGCTAGTGGTTCTGCGACAGTCCTCTCTGGAAACACCATATATTTT. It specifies CASGSATVLSGNTIYF.

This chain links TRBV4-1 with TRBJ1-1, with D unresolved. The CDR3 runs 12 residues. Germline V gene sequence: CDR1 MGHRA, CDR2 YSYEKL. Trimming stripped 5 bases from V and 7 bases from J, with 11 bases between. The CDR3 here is CASSGIENEAFF. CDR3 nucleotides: TGCGCCAGCAGCGGCATCGAAAATGAAGCTTTCTTT.

CDR3 DNA sequence: TGCGCCAGCACCTTCGTGGACAGGGGTATCAATGAGCAGTTCTTC. Translation gives CASTFVDRGINEQFF. The gene calls are TRBV5-1 and TRBJ2-1; 9 nucleotides align to TRBD1. The V segment lost 6 bases and the J segment 6 bases; nucleotides outside the gene matches: 10. The CDR3 covers 15 residues. CDR1 SGHRS and CDR2 YFSETQ come from the germline V gene.

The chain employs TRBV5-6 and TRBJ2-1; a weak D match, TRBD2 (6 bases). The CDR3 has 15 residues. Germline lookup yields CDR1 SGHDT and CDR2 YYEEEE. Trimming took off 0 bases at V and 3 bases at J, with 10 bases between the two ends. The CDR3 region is CASSLVGGYYNEQFF. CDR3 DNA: TGTGCCAGCAGCTTGGTGGGGGGATACTACAATGAGCAGTTCTTC.

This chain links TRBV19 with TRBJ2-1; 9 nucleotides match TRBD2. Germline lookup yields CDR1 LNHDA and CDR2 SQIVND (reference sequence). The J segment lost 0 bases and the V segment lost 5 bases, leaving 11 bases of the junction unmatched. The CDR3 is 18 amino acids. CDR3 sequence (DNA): TGTGCCAGTAGTGATAACTACCTTAGCGGGAGCTCCTACAATGAGCAGTTCTTC. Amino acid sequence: CASSDNYLSGSSYNEQFF.

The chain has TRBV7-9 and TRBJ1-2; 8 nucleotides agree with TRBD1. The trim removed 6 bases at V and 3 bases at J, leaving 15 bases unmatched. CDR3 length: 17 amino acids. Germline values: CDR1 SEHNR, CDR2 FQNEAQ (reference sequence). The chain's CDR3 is CASSPRDRTVSYYGYTF. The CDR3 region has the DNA TGTGCCAGCAGTCCAAGGGACAGGACCGTCTCATACTATGGCTACACCTTC.

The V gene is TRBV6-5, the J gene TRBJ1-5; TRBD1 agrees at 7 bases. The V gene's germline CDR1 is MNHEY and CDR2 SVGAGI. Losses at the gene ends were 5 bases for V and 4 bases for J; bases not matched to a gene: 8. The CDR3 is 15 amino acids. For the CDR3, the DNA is TGTGCCAGCAGTCCCTGGACAGGTACGAATCAGCCCCAGCATTTT. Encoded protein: CASSPWTGTNQPQHF.

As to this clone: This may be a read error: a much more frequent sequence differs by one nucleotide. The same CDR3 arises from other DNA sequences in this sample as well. The DNA for the CDR3 is TGCGCCAGCAGCCATCCTAGCGGGGCTCCCACTGGGGAGCTGTTTTTT. It is translated as CASSHPSGAPTGELFF. The chain uses TRBV4-1 and TRBJ2-2, with 9 positions matching TRBD2. Trimming removed 3 bases from V and 8 bases from J; junction bases left unmatched: 10. Germline assignment: CDR1 MGHRA and CDR2 YSYEKL. The CDR3 covers 16 residues.

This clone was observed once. CDR3 region: CASRRLDSSYNEQFF. The CDR3 DNA sequence: TGTGCCAGCAGGAGATTGGACAGCTCCTACAATGAGCAGTTCTTC. The chain links TRBV2 to TRBJ2-1; tentative D call: TRBD1 (6 bases). With 6 bases removed from V and 0 bases from J, the gap between germline ends came to 12 bases. The germline V gene has CDR1 SNHLY and CDR2 FYNNEI. CDR3 length: 15 residues.